These 13 T cell receptor beta chains share one sample of origin, sequenced in a study of blood T cells in healthy people across ages. The authors ran a second PCR of 7 to 11 cycles using a sample-barcoded 5' primer and a J-beta primer mix. TCRdb recomputed calls from the 5' RACE reads with MiXCR, one row per CDR3 protein. Here the sample spans hundreds of thousands of distinct CDR3 sequences, 40% to 65% being singletons. Source material: blood. Receptor source: a woman of 80 years or more in good health.

This clonotype was observed many times. V gene TRBV20-1 combines with J gene TRBJ2-1; TRBD1 or TRBD2 may be the D gene (5 bases each). The V and J ends lost 5 bases and 5 bases respectively, with 16 bases between them. Germline V gene sequence: CDR1 DFQATT, CDR2 SNEGSKA (reference sequence). The CDR3 is 14 residues long. CDR3 nucleotides: TGCAGTGCTCGAGCCGGGACGGTTCACAATGAGCAGTTCTTC. The encoded protein is CSARAGTVHNEQFF.

This chain connects TRBV5-5 to TRBJ1-2, with 8 nucleotides matching TRBD1. V lost 6 bases and J lost 0; bases outside the gene matches: 16. The CDR3 length is 18 residues. Germline-derived CDR1 and CDR2 are SGHKS and YYEKEE (reference sequence). The CDR3, as DNA: TGTGCCAGCACCCATGCGGACAGGGTACTTAGAGCTAACTATGGCTACACCTTC. Translated, it gives CASTHADRVLRANYGYTF.

There are a few counts of this clonotype. J is TRBJ1-6 and V is TRBV6-2 or TRBV6-3, with D maybe TRBD1 (5 bases). The V gene lost 6 bases and the J gene lost 6 bases, with 9 bases spanning the gap. The length of the CDR3 is 13 residues. Germline values: CDR1 MNHEY, CDR2 SVGEGT. This chain's CDR3 is CASSWQGNSPLHF. The DNA of the CDR3 is TGTGCCAGCAGCTGGCAGGGTAATTCACCCCTCCACTTT.

This clonotype was observed at least ten times. A much larger clone differs by one base, so this may be a read error. This chain links TRBV6-5 with TRBJ2-7, with TRBD2 matching 11 bases. Germline CDR1 reads MNHEY; CDR2 reads SVGAGI. There are 19 residues in the CDR3. The CDR3 protein is CAGSYSLPSGRPKSYEQYF. CDR3 bases: TGTGCCGGCAGTTACTCGTTACCTAGCGGGAGGCCGAAATCCTACGAGCAGTACTTC.

As to this clonotype: At one end the junction does not follow the germline gene, possibly because of a read error. J is TRBJ2-2 and V is TRBV12-3 or TRBV12-4; D may be TRBD1 or TRBD2 (5 bases each). CDR3 length equals 15 residues. The CDR3 DNA sequence: TGTGCCGGCAGTTTAGCCCTAGGGGACGCCGGGGAGCTGTTTTTT. Encoded protein: CAGSLALGDAGELFF.

This chain uses TRBV5-1 with TRBJ2-3, with D perhaps TRBD1 or TRBD2 (5 bases each). Germline values: CDR1 SGHRS, CDR2 YFSETQ. This CDR3 has 13 amino acids. V shed 3 bases and J shed 4 bases, with 9 bases lying between them. The CDR3 DNA reads as TGCGCCAGCAGCTGGCAGGGACCAGATACGCAGTATTTT. This codes for CASSWQGPDTQYF.

The V call is TRBV20-1, the J call TRBJ2-7; D is unresolved. The end of the DNA aligns better with TRBJ2-5, so the J call may be wrong. This CDR3 spans 9 amino acids. The germline V gene has CDR1 DFQATT and CDR2 SNEGSKA (reference sequence). The CDR3 spells CSVAETQYF. The CDR3 DNA reads TGCAGTGTCGCGGAGACCCAGTACTTC.

J is TRBJ1-1 and V is TRBV20-1, with D maybe TRBD1 (5 bases). The CDR3 has 13 amino acids. Trimming took 5 bases from V and 4 from J, leaving 14 bases between them. Looked up from germline, CDR1 is DFQATT and CDR2 is SNEGSKA (reference sequence). Written as DNA, the CDR3 is TGCAGTGCTCTTGGGACGGATCTCACTGAAGCTTTCTTT. Translation gives CSALGTDLTEAFF.

This clonotype occurred a few times. It may be a read error: a sequence one base away is much more abundant. J is TRBJ2-7 and V is TRBV5-1, with 7 bases identical to TRBD1. V lost 2 bases, J lost 7 bases, and 12 bases stayed unmatched. CDR3 length: 15 residues. CDR1 is SGHRS and CDR2 is YFSETQ in the germline V gene. The CDR3 sequence: CASSFEKGAYNEQYF. Written as DNA, the CDR3 is TGCGCCAGCAGCTTTGAGAAGGGGGCCTACAATGAGCAGTACTTC.

This clonotype was found once. The chain joins TRBV29-1 to TRBJ1-4, with 9 bases fitting TRBD1. V lost 7 bases to trimming and J lost 8 bases; unmatched junction nucleotides: 11. Germline V gives CDR1 SQVTM, CDR2 ANQGSEA. The CDR3 is made up of 14 amino acids. In nucleotides, the CDR3 is TGCAGCGCTCTGAGACAGGGGGTAGGAGAAAAACTGTTTTTT. This gives the protein CSALRQGVGEKLFF.

The chain links TRBV7-3 to TRBJ1-6; 7 bases are a match to TRBD1. CDR1 and CDR2 (germline): SGHTA, FQGTGA. The CDR3 sequence is 15 residues long. The V gene end was trimmed by 5 bases and the J gene end by 7 bases; junction bases not matched to a gene: 8. CDR3 sequence: CASSLGGAFNSPLHF. The CDR3 DNA sequence: TGTGCCAGCAGCCTAGGGGGCGCTTTCAATTCACCCCTCCACTTT.

The V call is TRBV25-1, the J call TRBJ2-2; TRBD1 matches at 8 bases. Germline assignment: CDR1 MGHDK and CDR2 SYGVNS. This CDR3 contains 16 residues. Trimming took 4 bases from V and 0 from J; bases not matched to a gene: 4. The CDR3 region is CASSGRTGPNTGELFF. CDR3 sequence (DNA): TGTGCCAGCAGTGGACGGACAGGGCCGAACACCGGGGAGCTGTTTTTT. The whole variable domain, remainder taken from reference TRBV25-1 and TRBJ2-2, is EADIYQTPRYLVIGTGKKITLECSQTMGHDKMYWYQQDPGMELHLIHYSYGVNSTEKGDLSSESTVSRIRTEHFPLTLESARPSHTSQYLCASSGRTGPNTGELFFGEGSRLTVL.

A word on this clonotype: Germline is not matched at one junction end, which may reflect a read error. V gene TRBV5-1 combines with J gene TRBJ2-1, with D uncertain. The CDR3 covers 12 residues. Germline V lookup: CDR1 SGHRS, CDR2 YFSETQ. CDR3 nucleotides: TGCGCCAGCCGCTTGGTGGGCAATGAGCAGTTCTTC. Its translation: CASRLVGNEQFF.